This TCR beta chain came from a study of CXCR3-negative and CXCR3-positive naive CD8 T cells. Overall study: Collectively, the libraries yielded roughly 150 million TRB reads in total, at about 1.5 +/- 0.3 million per library.

Investigators sorted each CD8+ T cell subset in triplicate, taking around 290,000 cells each time. CD45RO-CCR7+CD27+CD95- defined naive CD8+ T cells. It was by 5' RACE with UMI labels that the TRB cDNA libraries were prepared. TCRdb reprocessed the 5' RACE reads and reports one entry per CDR3 protein, with no DNA. This specimen shows about 140,000 distinct CDR3 sequences; the ten leading clones hold roughly 0.39%. Regarding the study as a whole: With respect to TRBV-TRBJ usage, naive CXCR3-negative and CXCR3-positive cells were similar; memory differed. More hydrophobic TRB CDR3s were found in CXCR3-positive naive cells than in CXCR3-negative naive cells.

The CDR3 is made up of 17 amino acids. About this clonotype: Its antigen remains unknown.

This clonotype originated in a human donor in good health. Some clones in this sample may be carry-over from other donors' samples. Sequenced input: naive CXCR3+ CD8+ T cells from blood. Subset reported: CD45RO-CCR7+CD27+CD95- naive CD8+ T cells expressing CXCR3 (TNR3+). This chain joins TRBV12-3 or TRBV12-4 and TRBJ1-1. CDR3 residues: CASSPYLIPGPYTEAFF.